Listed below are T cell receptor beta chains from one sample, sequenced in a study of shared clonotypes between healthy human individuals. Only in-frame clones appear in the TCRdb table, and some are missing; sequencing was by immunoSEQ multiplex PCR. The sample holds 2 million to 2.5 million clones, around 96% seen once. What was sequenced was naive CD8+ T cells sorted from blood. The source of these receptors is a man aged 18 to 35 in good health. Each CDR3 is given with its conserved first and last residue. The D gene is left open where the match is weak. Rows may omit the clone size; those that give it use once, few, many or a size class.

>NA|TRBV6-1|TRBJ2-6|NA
TGTGCCAGCAGTGAATTTAGGGGGAGGGGGGCCAACGTCCTGACTTTC
CASSEFRGRGANVLTF
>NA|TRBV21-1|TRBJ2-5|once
TGTGCCAGCAGCAAAAAGACCCGGGACAGGGGGATCACGGAGACCCAGTACTTC
CASSKKTRDRGITETQYF
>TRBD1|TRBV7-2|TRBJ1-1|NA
TGTGCCAGCAGCTTAGTTCAGGGGGCTGAAGCTTTCTTT
CASSLVQGAEAFF
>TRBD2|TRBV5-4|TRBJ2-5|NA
TGTGCCAGCACTCCGGGAGGCGCGGAGACCCAGTACTTC
CASTPGGAETQYF
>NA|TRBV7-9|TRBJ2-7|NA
TGTGCCAGCAGTTTAAGCAACGAGCAGTACTTC
CASSLSNEQYF
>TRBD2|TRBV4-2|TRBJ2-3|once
TGTGCCAGCAGCCCCGGACTAGCGGAGAACACAGATACGCAGTATTTT
CASSPGLAENTDTQYF
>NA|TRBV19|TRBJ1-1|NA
TGTGCCAGTAGTATCCTCATGAACACTGAAGCTTTCTTT
CASSILMNTEAFF
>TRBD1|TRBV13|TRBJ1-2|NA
TGTGCCAGCAGCTTCGCTAATACAGGGGGGGCCTATGGCTACACCTTC
CASSFANTGGAYGYTF
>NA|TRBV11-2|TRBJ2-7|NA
TGTGCCAGCAGCTTAACCACAGGGTACGAGCAGTACTTC
CASSLTTGYEQYF
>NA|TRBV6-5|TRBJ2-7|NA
TGTGCCAGCAGCGGGGCAATCGCCTACGAGCAGTACTTC
CASSGAIAYEQYF
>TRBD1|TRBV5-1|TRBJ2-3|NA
TGCGCCAGCAGCCCATATGGACAGGAGATCACAGATACGCAGTATTTT
CASSPYGQEITDTQYF
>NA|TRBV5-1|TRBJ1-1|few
TGCGCCAGCAGCTCCAGTGTATTAGGGAACACTGAAGCTTTCTTT
CASSSSVLGNTEAFF
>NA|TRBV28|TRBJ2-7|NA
TGTGCCAGCAGTTTAAGAGGCTTTCACGAGCAGTACTTC
CASSLRGFHEQYF